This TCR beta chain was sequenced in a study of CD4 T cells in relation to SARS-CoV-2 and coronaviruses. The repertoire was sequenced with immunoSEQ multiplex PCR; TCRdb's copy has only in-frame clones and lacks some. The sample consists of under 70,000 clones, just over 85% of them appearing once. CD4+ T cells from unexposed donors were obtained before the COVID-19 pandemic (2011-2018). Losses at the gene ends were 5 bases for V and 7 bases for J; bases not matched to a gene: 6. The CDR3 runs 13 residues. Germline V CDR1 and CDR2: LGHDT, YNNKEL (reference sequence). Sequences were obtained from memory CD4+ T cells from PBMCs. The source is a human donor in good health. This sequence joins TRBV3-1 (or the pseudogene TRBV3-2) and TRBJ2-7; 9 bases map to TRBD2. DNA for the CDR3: TGTGCCAGCAGCGGCGGGAGGGTGGGGGAGCAGTACTTC. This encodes CASSGGRVGEQYF.